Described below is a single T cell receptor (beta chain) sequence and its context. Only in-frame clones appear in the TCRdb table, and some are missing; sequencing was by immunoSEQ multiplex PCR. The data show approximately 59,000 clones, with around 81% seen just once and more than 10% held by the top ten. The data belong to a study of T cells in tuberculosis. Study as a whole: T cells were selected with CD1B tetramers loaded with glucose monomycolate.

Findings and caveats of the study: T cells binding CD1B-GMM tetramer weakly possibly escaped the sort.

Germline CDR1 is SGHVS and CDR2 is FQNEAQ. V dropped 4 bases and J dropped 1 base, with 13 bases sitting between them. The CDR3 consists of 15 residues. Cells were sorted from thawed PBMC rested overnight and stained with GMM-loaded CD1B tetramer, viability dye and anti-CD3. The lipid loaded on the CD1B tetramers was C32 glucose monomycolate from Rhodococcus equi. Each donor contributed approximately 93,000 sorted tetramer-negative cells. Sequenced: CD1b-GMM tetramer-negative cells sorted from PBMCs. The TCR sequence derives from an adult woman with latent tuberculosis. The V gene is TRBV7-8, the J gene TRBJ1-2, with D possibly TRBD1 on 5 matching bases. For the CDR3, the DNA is TGTGCCAGCAGCTCCTACAGGACTAATAACTATGGCTACACCTTC. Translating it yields CASSSYRTNNYGYTF.